One sample yielded the 6 T cell receptor beta chains listed below, sequenced in a study of blood T cell repertoires in COVID-19. Profiled with immunoSEQ multiplex PCR; TCRdb holds only in-frame clones, not every one. This repertoire shows 300,000 to 500,000 clones, roughly 90% found once; its top ten account for around 0.91%. Material for sequencing was PBMCs or T cells enriched from blood (not recorded which). The receptors shown here come from a woman in her twenties or thirties with acute COVID-19.

The rearrangement joins TRBV28 to TRBJ1-1, with D hard to call. This CDR3 region has 15 residues. V was shortened by 5 bases and J by 4 bases, with 17 bases between the two germline ends. Germline V gives CDR1 MDHEN, CDR2 SYDVKM. CDR3 sequence: CASSTPGSAGTEAFF. The CDR3 nucleotides are TGTGCCAGCAGTACGCCAGGCAGTGCCGGCACTGAAGCTTTCTTT.

The J gene is TRBJ1-1, the V gene TRBV18; maybe TRBD1 (5 bases). CDR1 is KGHSH and CDR2 is LQKENI in the germline V gene. V lost 6 bases and J 4 bases, leaving 12 bases between the germline ends. The CDR3 loop spans 13 amino acids. The CDR3 spells CASSRGTGTEAFF. The CDR3, as DNA: TGTGCCAGCTCCCGCGGGACTGGCACTGAAGCTTTCTTT.

This rearrangement joins TRBV3-1 (or the pseudogene TRBV3-2) to TRBJ2-1; D might be TRBD2 (5 bases). Looked up from germline, CDR1 is LGHDT and CDR2 is YNNKEL (reference sequence). This CDR3 is 11 amino acids long. The V and J ends lost 6 bases and 9 bases respectively, with 9 bases between them. This CDR3 reads CASRREGEQFF. CDR3 nucleotides: TGTGCCAGCAGGCGCGAGGGTGAGCAGTTCTTC.

This clone was detected only a few times. The V gene is TRBV28, the J gene TRBJ2-7; the match to TRBD1 covers 9 bases. Germline values: CDR1 MDHEN, CDR2 SYDVKM. This CDR3 region has 15 residues. V lost 7 bases and J lost 6; bases outside the gene matches: 13. CDR3 protein: CASIKSGTGSSEQYF. The CDR3 DNA reads TGTGCCAGCATTAAATCCGGGACAGGGTCTTCCGAGCAGTACTTC.

This chain uses TRBV10-3 with TRBJ1-2; D may be TRBD1 (6 bases). CDR1 and CDR2 from the germline V gene are ENHRY and SYGVKD. The CDR3 runs 13 residues. The V and J ends lost 7 bases and 2 bases respectively, with 11 bases between them. The CDR3 spells CAITTGLNYGYTF. The CDR3 bases are TGTGCCATCACTACAGGGCTCAACTATGGCTACACCTTC.

This rearrangement joins TRBV12-3 or TRBV12-4 to TRBJ1-1; D remains ambiguous. This CDR3 is 13 amino acids long. V was pared by 7 bases and J by 1 base, with 10 bases between. CDR3 coding DNA: TGTGCCAGCATCCGGGGAGGGAACACTGAAGCTTTCTTT. It specifies CASIRGGNTEAFF.